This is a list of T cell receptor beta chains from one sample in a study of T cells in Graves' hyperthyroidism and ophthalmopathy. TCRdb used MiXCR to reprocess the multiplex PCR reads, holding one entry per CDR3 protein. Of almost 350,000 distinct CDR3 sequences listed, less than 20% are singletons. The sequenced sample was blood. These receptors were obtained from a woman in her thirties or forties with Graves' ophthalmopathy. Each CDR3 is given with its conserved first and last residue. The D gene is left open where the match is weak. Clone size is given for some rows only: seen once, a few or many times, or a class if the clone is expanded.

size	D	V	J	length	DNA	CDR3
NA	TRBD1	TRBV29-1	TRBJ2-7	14	TGCAGCGTCCTTGCCAACAGGGGTACCGCCGAGCAGTACTTC	CSVLANRGTAEQYF
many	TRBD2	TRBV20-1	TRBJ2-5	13	TGCAGTGCTAGGACTAGCGGGAGTGAGACCCAGTACTTC	CSARTSGSETQYF
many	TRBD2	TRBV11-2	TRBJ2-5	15	TGTGCCAGCAGCTTATACCTCCACGGGGGGGAGACCCAGTACTTC	CASSLYLHGGETQYF
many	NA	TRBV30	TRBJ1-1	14	TGTGCCTGGTCCCGGGGTGGGTTGGACACTGAAGCTTTCTTT	CAWSRGGLDTEAFF
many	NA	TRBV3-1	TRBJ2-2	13	TGTGCCAGCAGCCAACGCGGCACCGGGGAGCTGTTTTTT	CASSQRGTGELFF
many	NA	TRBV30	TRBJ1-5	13	TGTGCCTGGAGTGAACGCGGAGATCAGCCCCAGCATTTT	CAWSERGDQPQHF
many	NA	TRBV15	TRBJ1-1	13	TGTGCCACCAGCAGAGACAGGGTCACTGAAGCTTTCTTT	CATSRDRVTEAFF
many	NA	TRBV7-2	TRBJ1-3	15	TGTGCCAGCAGCTTATCACGCGGGGGGCCGAACACCATATATTTT	CASSLSRGGPNTIYF
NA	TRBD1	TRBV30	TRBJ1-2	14	TGTGTCTGGAGTGTACTGACAGGGTCCTATGGCTACACCTTC	CVWSVLTGSYGYTF
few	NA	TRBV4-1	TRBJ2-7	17	TGCGCCAGCAGCCTCGAAGCGTTACGTTTTCAGGGCGACGAGCAGTACTTC	CASSLEALRFQGDEQYF
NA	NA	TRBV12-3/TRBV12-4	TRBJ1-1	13	TGTGCCAGCTTACGCGCAGGAGGGACTGAAGCTTTCTTT	CASLRAGGTEAFF
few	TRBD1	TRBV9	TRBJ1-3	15	TGTGCCAGCAGCGTAGATAACAGGGGGCCGAACACCATATATTTT	CASSVDNRGPNTIYF
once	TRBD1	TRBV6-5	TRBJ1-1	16	TGTGCCAGCAGTTCCCTCGGGACAGTCCGAGGACATGAAGCTTTCTTT	CASSSLGTVRGHEAFF
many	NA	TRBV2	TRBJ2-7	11	TGTGCCAGCATAGCAGGGAACGAGCAGTACTTC	CASIAGNEQYF
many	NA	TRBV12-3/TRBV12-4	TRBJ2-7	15	TGTGCCAGCAGTTTTGTGGAGGGAGTCTCCTACGAGCAGTACTTC	CASSFVEGVSYEQYF
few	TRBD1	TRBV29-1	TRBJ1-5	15	TGCAGCGGAACGACAGGGGGACAGAGCAATCAGCCCCAGCATTTT	CSGTTGGQSNQPQHF
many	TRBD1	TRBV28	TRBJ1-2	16	TGTGCCAGCAGTTTACACGGGACAGGGGAGTCCTTTGGCTACACCTTC	CASSLHGTGESFGYTF
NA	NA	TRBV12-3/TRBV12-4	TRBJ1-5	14	TGTGCCAGCAGTTTGGCGCGGGAAGCTCAGCCCCAGCATTTT	CASSLAREAQPQHF
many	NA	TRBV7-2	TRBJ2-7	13	TGTGCCAGCAGCTTAATTGAGTCCTACGAGCAGTACTTC	CASSLIESYEQYF
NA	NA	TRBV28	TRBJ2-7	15	TGTGCCAGCAAGGGAAACAGGGTAATCACCTACGAGCAGTACTTC	CASKGNRVITYEQYF
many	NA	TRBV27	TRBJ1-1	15	TGTGCCAGCAGCGCAAGAACCCGGCCGGACACTGAAGCTTTCTTT	CASSARTRPDTEAFF
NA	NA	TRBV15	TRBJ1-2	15	TGTGCCACCAGCAGAGATCGGCAACAGTTCTATGGCTACACCTTC	CATSRDRQQFYGYTF
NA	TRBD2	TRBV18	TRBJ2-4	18	TGTGCCAGCTCACCTAGTCTACTAGCGGGAGAGTCAAAAAACATTCAGTACTTC	CASSPSLLAGESKNIQYF
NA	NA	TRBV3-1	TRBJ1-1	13	TGTGCCAGCAGCCCTGGGCCGAGGACTGAAGCTTTCTTT	CASSPGPRTEAFF
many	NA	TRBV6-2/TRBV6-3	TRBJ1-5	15	TGTGCCAGCAGTTACTTAGGCCAAAAGGGTGGGCCCCAGCATTTT	CASSYLGQKGGPQHF
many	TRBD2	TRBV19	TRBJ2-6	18	TGTGCCAGTAGTTTGACTAGCGGAGGCGGGTCTGGGGCCAACGTCCTGACTTTC	CASSLTSGGGSGANVLTF
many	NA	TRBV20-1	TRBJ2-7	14	TGCAGTGCTCCTACCAACGGGTATGGTACCGAGCAGTACTTC	CSAPTNGYGTEQYF
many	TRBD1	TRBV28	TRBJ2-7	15	TGTGCCAGCAGCCACTCCGGACAGGGTTCGTACGAGCAGTACTTC	CASSHSGQGSYEQYF
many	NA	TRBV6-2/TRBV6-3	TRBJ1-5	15	TGTGCCAGCAGTTATGGCCGGGTTGGCAATCAGCCCCAGCATTTT	CASSYGRVGNQPQHF
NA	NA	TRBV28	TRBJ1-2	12	TGTGCCAGCCCGGGGCGAGACTATGGCTACACCTTC	CASPGRDYGYTF
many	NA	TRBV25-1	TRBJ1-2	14	TGTGCCAGCAGTAGCCCACGGATCAACTATGGCTACACCTTC	CASSSPRINYGYTF
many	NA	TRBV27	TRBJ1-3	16	TGTGCCAGCAGTTTATCGGCCACTCTTACTGGAAACACCATATATTTT	CASSLSATLTGNTIYF
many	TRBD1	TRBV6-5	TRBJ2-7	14	TGTGCCAGCAGTTACGGACAGGGTTTATACGAGCAGTACTTC	CASSYGQGLYEQYF
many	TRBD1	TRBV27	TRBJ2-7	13	TGTGCCAGCAGCGGACAGGGACCCTACGAGCAGTACTTC	CASSGQGPYEQYF
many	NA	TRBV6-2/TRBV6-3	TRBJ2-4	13	TGTGCCAGCAGTAGAACGGACAGAAACATTCAGTACTTC	CASSRTDRNIQYF
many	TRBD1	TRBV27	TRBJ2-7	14	TGTGCCAGCAGCCCTCGACAGGGAAGGGGCGAGCAGTACTTC	CASSPRQGRGEQYF
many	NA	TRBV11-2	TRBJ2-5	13	TGTGCCAGCAGCTTAGTAGGCACGGAGACCCAGTACTTC	CASSLVGTETQYF
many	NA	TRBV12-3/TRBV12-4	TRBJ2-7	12	TGTGCCAGCAGTTTGATTGCCAGTGAGCAGTACTTC	CASSLIASEQYF
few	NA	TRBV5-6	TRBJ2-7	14	TGTGCCAGCAGCTCGCCCCGTAAAGCCTACGAGCAGTACTTC	CASSSPRKAYEQYF
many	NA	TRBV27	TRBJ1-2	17	TGTGCCAGCAGTTCCCGGGGCGTGGAGGAACTTAACTATGGCTACACCTTC	CASSSRGVEELNYGYTF
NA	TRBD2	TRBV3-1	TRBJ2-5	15	TGTGCCAGCAGCCAGGCCGGGAGGGCCTGGGAGACCCAGTACTTC	CASSQAGRAWETQYF
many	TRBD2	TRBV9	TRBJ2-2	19	TGTGCCAGCAGCCGCAGGGGACTAGCGGGAGGGCCGGGCACCGGGGAGCTGTTTTTT	CASSRRGLAGGPGTGELFF
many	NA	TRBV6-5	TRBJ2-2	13	TGTGCCAGCGGGGCGCGGGACACCGGGGAGCTGTTTTTT	CASGARDTGELFF
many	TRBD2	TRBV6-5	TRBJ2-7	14	TGTGCCAGCAGTTCCAGCGGGATTGGGTACGAGCAGTACTTC	CASSSSGIGYEQYF
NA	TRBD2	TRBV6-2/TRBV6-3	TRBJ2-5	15	TGTGCCAGCAGTTACCTCGTTGGGAGGGGCGAGACCCAGTACTTC	CASSYLVGRGETQYF
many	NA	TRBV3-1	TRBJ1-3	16	TGTGCCAGCAGCCAAAGAAACAGCCTTACTGGAAACACCATATATTTT	CASSQRNSLTGNTIYF
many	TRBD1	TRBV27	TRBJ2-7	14	TGTGCCAGCAGTTTAAGGACAGGGTGGTACGAGCAGTACTTC	CASSLRTGWYEQYF
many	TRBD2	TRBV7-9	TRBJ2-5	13	TGTGCCAGCAGCCCGCGGGGGGGTCAGACCCAGTACTTC	CASSPRGGQTQYF
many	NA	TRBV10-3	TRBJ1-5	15	TGTGCCAGCAGTGAGACGACCGGACTGGGCCAGCCCCAGCATTTT	CASSETTGLGQPQHF
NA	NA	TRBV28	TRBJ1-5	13	TGTGCCAGCACAAACACCAGGGTGCAGCCCCAGCATTTT	CASTNTRVQPQHF
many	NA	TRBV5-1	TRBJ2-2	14	TGCGCCAGCAGCGCGGTCTCCCGCACCGGGGAGCTGTTTTTT	CASSAVSRTGELFF
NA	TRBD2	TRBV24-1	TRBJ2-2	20	TGTGCCACCAGTGATCCGAGCGGGATAGCGGGAGGACTCAACACCGGGGAGCTGTTTTTT	CATSDPSGIAGGLNTGELFF
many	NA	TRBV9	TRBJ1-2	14	TGTGCCAGCGCATCGCACAAGGGTAGCGATGGCTACACCTTC	CASASHKGSDGYTF
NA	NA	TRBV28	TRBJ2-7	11	TGTGCCACCCGTGGGGGCTACGAGCAGTACTTC	CATRGGYEQYF
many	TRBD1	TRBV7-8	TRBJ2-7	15	TGTGCCAGCAGCCCCTTGGGTCGGGGACAGGGGGAGCAGTACTTC	CASSPLGRGQGEQYF
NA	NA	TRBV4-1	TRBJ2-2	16	TGCGCCAGCAGCCTAGTTGTAAGACCCTGGGGTGGGGAGCTGTTTTTT	CASSLVVRPWGGELFF
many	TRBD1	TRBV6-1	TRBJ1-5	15	TGTGCCAGCAGCTTCCTAACAGGGGCAAGTCAGCCCCAGCATTTT	CASSFLTGASQPQHF
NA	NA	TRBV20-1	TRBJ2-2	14	TGCAGTGCTGCCCAAGGGGGGAGTACCGGGGAGCTGTTTTTT	CSAAQGGSTGELFF
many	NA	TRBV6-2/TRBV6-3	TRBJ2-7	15	TGTGCCAGCAGTTACTCGGCGACTATTGCCTACGAGCAGTACTTC	CASSYSATIAYEQYF
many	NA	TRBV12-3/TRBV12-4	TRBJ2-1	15	TGTGCCAGCAGCCGATACCCCGGGGACTGGAATGAGCAGTTCTTC	CASSRYPGDWNEQFF